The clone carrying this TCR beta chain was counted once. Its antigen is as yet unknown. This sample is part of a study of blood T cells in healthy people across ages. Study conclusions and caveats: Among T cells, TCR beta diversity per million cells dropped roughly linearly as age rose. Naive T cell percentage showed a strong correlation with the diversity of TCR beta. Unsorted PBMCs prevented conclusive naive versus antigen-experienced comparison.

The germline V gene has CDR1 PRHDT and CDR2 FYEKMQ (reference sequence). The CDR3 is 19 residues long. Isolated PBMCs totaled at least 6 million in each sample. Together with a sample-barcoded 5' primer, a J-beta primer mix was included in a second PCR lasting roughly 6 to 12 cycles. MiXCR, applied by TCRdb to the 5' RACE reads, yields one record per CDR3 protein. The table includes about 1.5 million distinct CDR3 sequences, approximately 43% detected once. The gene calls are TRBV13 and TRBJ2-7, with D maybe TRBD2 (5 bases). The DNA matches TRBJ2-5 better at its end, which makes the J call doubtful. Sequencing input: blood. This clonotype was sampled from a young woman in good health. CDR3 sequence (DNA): TGTGCCAGCAGCTTAGGGCCCCCAAAACTAGTATTCGGGGAGGAGACCCAGTACTTC. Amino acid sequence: CASSLGPPKLVFGEETQYF.